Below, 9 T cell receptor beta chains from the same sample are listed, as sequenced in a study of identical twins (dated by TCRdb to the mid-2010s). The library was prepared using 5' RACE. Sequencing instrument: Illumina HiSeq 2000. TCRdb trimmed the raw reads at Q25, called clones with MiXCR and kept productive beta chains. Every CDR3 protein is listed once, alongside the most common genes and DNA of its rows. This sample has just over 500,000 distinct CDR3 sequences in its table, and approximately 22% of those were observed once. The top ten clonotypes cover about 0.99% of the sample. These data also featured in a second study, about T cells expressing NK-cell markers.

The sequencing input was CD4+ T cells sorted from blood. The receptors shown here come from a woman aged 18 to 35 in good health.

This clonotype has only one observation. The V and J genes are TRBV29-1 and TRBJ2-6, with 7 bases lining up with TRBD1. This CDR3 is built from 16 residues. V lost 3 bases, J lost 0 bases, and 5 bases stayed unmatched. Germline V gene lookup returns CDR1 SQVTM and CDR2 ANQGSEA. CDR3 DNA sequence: TGCAGCGTTGAGGCAGGGGGAAGCTCTGGGGCCAACGTCCTGACTTTC. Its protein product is CSVEAGGSSGANVLTF.

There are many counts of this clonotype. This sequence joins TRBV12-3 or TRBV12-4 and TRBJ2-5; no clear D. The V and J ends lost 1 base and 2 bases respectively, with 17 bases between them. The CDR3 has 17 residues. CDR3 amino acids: CASSLGPPQQRQETQYF. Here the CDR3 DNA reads TGTGCCAGCAGTTTAGGGCCGCCCCAACAGAGGCAAGAGACCCAGTACTTC.

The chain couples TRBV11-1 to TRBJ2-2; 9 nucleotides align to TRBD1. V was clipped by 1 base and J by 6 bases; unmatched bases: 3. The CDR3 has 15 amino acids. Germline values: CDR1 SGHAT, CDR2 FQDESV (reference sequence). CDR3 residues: CASSLVGDRAGELFF. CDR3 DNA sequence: TGTGCCAGCAGCTTAGTAGGGGACAGGGCCGGGGAGCTGTTTTTT. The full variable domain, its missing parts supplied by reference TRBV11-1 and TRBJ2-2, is EAEVAQSPRYKITEKSQAVAFWCDPISGHATLYWYRQILGQGPELLVQFQDESVVDDSQLPKDRFSAERLKGVDSTLKIQPAELGDSAMYLCASSLVGDRAGELFFGEGSRLTVL.

CDR3 in DNA: TGTGCCAGCAGCTCTTCTAGATTTGGCACAGATACGCAGTATTTT. Protein: CASSSSRFGTDTQYF. The chain is built from TRBV7-2 and TRBJ2-3; D is undetermined. CDR1 and CDR2 (germline): SGHTA, FQGNSA. The CDR3 extends over 15 amino acids. The V end was cut by 4 bases, the J end by 1 base, with 12 bases between. Full variable domain (outside the CDR3, taken from reference TRBV7-2 and TRBJ2-3): GAGVSQSPSNKVTEKGKDVELRCDPISGHTALYWYRQSLGQGLEFLIYFQGNSAPDKSGLPSDRFSAERTGGSVSTLTIQRTQQEDSAVYLCASSSSRFGTDTQYFGPGTRLTVL.

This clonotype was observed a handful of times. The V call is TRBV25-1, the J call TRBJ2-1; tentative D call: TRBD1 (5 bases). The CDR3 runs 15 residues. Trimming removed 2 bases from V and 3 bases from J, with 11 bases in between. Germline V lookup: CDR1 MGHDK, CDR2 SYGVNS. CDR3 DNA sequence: TGTGCCAGCAGTGAAAGGGCAGGGCTCTACAATGAGCAGTTCTTC. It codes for CASSERAGLYNEQFF. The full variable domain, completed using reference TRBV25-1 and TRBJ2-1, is EADIYQTPRYLVIGTGKKITLECSQTMGHDKMYWYQQDPGMELHLIHYSYGVNSTEKGDLSSESTVSRIRTEHFPLTLESARPSHTSQYLCASSERAGLYNEQFFGPGTRLTVL.

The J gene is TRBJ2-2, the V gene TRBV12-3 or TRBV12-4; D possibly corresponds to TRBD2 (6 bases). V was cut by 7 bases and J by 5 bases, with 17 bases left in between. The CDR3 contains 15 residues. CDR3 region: CASTLRRVGTGELFF. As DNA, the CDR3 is TGTGCCAGCACCCTAAGGAGGGTCGGAACCGGGGAGCTGTTTTTT.

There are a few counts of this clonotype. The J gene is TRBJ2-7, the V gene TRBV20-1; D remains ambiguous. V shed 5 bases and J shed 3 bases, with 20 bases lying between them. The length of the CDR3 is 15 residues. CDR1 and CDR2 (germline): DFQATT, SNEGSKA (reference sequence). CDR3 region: CSAPKVGRRNYEQYF. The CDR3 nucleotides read TGCAGTGCTCCCAAGGTAGGACGACGGAACTACGAGCAGTACTTC.

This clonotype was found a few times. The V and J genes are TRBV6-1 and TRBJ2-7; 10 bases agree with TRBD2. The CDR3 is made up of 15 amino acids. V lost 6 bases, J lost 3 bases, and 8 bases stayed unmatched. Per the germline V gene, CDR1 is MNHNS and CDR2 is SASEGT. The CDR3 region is CASSLKREGSYEQYF. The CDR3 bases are TGTGCCAGCAGCCTGAAGCGGGAGGGCAGCTACGAGCAGTACTTC.

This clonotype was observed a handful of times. CDR3 nucleotides: TGCGCCAGCAGCTATTTACAGGGAGCGATGAACACTGAAGCTTTCTTT. It is translated as CASSYLQGAMNTEAFF. The chain couples TRBV5-1 to TRBJ1-1; tentatively, D is TRBD1 (6 bases). In germline, CDR1 is SGHRS, CDR2 YFSETQ. The CDR3 runs 16 residues. V dropped 3 bases and J dropped 0 bases, with 15 bases sitting between them.